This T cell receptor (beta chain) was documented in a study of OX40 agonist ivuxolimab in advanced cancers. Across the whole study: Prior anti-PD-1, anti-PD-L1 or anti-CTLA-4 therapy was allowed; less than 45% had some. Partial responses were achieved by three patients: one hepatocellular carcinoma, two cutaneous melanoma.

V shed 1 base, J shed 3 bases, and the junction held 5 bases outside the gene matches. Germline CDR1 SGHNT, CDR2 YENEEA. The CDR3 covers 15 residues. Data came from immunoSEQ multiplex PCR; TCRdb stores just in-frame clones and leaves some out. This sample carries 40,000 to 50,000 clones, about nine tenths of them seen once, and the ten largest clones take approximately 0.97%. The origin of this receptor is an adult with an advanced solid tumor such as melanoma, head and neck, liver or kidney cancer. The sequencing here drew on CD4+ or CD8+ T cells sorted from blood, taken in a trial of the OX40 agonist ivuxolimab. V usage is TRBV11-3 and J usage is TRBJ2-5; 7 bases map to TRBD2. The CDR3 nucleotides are TGTGCCAGCAGCTTAGGAGGGCTAGCGGAAGAGACCCAGTACTTC. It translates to CASSLGGLAEETQYF.